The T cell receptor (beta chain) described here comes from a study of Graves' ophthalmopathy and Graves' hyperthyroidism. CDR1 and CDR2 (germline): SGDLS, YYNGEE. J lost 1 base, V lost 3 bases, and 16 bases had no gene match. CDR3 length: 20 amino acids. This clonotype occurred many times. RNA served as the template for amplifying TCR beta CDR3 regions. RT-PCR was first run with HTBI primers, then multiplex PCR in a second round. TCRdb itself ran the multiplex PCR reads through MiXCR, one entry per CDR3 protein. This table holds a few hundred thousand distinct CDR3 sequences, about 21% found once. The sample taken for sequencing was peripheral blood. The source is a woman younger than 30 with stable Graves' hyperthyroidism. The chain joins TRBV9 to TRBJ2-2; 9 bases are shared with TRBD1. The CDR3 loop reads CASSGNPGQGRSLNTGELFF. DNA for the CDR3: TGTGCCAGCAGCGGAAACCCGGGACAGGGAAGGAGTTTGAACACCGGGGAGCTGTTTTTT.